A selection of T cell receptor beta chains follows, all from one sample in a study of shared clonotypes between healthy human individuals. TCRdb's copy holds only in-frame clones and misses some; the assay was immunoSEQ multiplex PCR. Seen here are some 2.4 million clones, over 85% observed once, and the top ten hold around 0.37%. The sequencing input was naive CD4+ T cells from PBMCs. The receptors were gathered from a man between 18 and 35 years old in good health. Some clones in this sample may be carry-over from other donors' samples. The CDR3 runs from the conserved cysteine through the conserved F or W. D genes are given only for firm matches. Expanded clones get a size class; other rows say once, few or many, or leave the size out.

d_gene	v_gene	abundance	j_gene	CDR3aa	CDR3nt
NA	TRBV9	NA	TRBJ1-2	CASSRQIYGYTF	TGTGCCAGCAGTCGACAGATCTATGGCTACACCTTC
TRBD1	TRBV5-1	NA	TRBJ2-5	CASSTIGQGFSETQYF	TGCGCCAGCAGCACCATAGGACAGGGCTTTTCGGAGACCCAGTACTTC
NA	TRBV7-9	NA	TRBJ2-7	CASQYFGGREQYF	TGTGCCAGCCAATATTTTGGGGGGAGGGAGCAGTACTTC
NA	TRBV28	NA	TRBJ1-4	CASSFSGGGFEKLFF	TGTGCCAGCAGCTTTTCCGGAGGGGGTTTTGAAAAACTGTTTTTT
TRBD1	TRBV9	NA	TRBJ1-4	CASSSDRGGEKLFF	TGTGCCAGCAGCTCCGACAGGGGAGGGGAAAAACTGTTTTTT
NA	TRBV7-8	NA	TRBJ1-1	CASSKNTEAFF	TGTGCCAGCAGCAAGAACACTGAAGCTTTCTTT
TRBD1	TRBV5-5	NA	TRBJ1-1	CASSHEGQGLTEAFF	TGTGCCAGCAGCCACGAGGGACAGGGACTCACTGAAGCTTTCTTT
TRBD2	TRBV5-6	NA	TRBJ2-1	CASSRRGVRHEQFF	TGTGCCAGCAGCCGTCGGGGGGTACGCCATGAGCAGTTCTTC
TRBD2	TRBV10-3	NA	TRBJ2-5	CAISESPSGINQETQYF	TGTGCCATCAGTGAGTCGCCTAGCGGGATAAACCAAGAGACCCAGTACTTC
TRBD1	TRBV4-2	NA	TRBJ2-1	CASSQGTGERDEQFF	TGTGCCAGCAGCCAAGGGACAGGGGAAAGGGATGAGCAGTTCTTC
NA	TRBV5-4	NA	TRBJ2-5	CASSSKGGKVVETQYF	TGTGCCAGCAGCTCCAAGGGCGGGAAGGTGGTGGAGACCCAGTACTTC
TRBD1	TRBV4-1	NA	TRBJ2-3	CASSNPAGGDTQYF	TGCGCCAGCAGCAATCCGGCAGGGGGAGATACGCAGTATTTT
NA	TRBV4-2	NA	TRBJ2-7	CASSQWEGRTYEQYF	TGTGCCAGCAGCCAGTGGGAAGGCCGAACCTACGAGCAGTACTTC
TRBD2	TRBV11-2	NA	TRBJ2-3	CASSLGLVPDTQYF	TGTGCCAGCAGCTTGGGACTAGTACCAGATACGCAGTATTTT
NA	TRBV25-1	once	TRBJ2-1	CASRHYNEQFF	TGTGCCAGCCGGCACTACAATGAGCAGTTCTTC